These 25 T cell receptor beta chains share one sample of origin, sequenced in a study of blood T cell repertoires in COVID-19. Method: immunoSEQ multiplex PCR; TCRdb's copy keeps in-frame clones and lacks some. The sample holds 120,000 to 150,000 clones, about nine tenths seen once. The sequencing input was peripheral blood. The receptors originated from a human donor in a cohort sampled during active COVID-19.

This sequence joins TRBV4-3 and TRBJ2-7, with 7 nucleotides matching TRBD2. This CDR3 spans 17 amino acids. CDR1 and CDR2 from the germline V gene are LGHNA and YSLEER. The V segment lost 3 bases and the J segment 0 bases; nucleotides outside the gene matches: 11. CDR3 in amino acids: CASSHQMGGGVSYEQYF. The CDR3 DNA reads TGCGCCAGCAGCCACCAGATGGGGGGAGGGGTCTCCTACGAGCAGTACTTC.

The chain recombines TRBV20-1 with TRBJ2-1; possible D gene TRBD2, 6 bases. Per the germline V gene, CDR1 is DFQATT and CDR2 is SNEGSKA (reference sequence). The CDR3 totals 12 residues. V lost 3 bases to trimming and J lost 15 bases, with 18 bases between them. As DNA, the CDR3 is TGCAGTGCTAGTAATTTAGCGGCTCCCGCGTTCTTC. Translating it yields CSASNLAAPAFF.

The chain links TRBV18 to TRBJ1-2; D may be TRBD1 (5 bases). The CDR3 contains 14 residues. Germline assignment: CDR1 KGHSH and CDR2 LQKENI. Trimming removed 0 bases at V and 7 bases at J, with 12 bases between. Here the CDR3 reads CASSPPIGRAGYTF. The CDR3 DNA sequence: TGTGCCAGCTCACCACCCATCGGCAGGGCTGGCTACACCTTC. The complete variable domain, with remaining parts taken from reference TRBV18 and TRBJ1-2, reads NAGVMQNPRHLVRRRGQEARLRCSPMKGHSHVYWYRQLPEEGLKFMVYLQKENIIDESGMPKERFSAEFPKEGPSILRIQQVVRGDSAAYFCASSPPIGRAGYTFGSGTRLTVV.

V is TRBV6-5 and J is TRBJ1-4; 10 bases map to TRBD1. J was trimmed by 10 bases and V by 3 bases; bases with no gene match: 11. Germline CDR1 reads MNHEY; CDR2 reads SVGAGI. The CDR3 consists of 16 residues. The CDR3 is CASSYSLTGGSRKLFF. The CDR3 DNA reads TGTGCCAGCAGTTATTCCCTGACAGGGGGCTCGAGAAAACTGTTTTTT.

The chain carries TRBV18 and TRBJ2-1; 8 nucleotides match TRBD1. With V trimmed by 6 bases and J by 6 bases, 4 bases remained unmatched. There are 13 residues in the CDR3. Germline-derived CDR1 and CDR2 are KGHSH and LQKENI. CDR3 sequence reads: CASSQGARNEQFF. In DNA, the CDR3 is TGTGCCAGCTCGCAGGGGGCTCGCAATGAGCAGTTCTTC.

The chain links TRBV28 to TRBJ2-2, with D perhaps matching TRBD1 (6 bases). V was cut by 4 bases and J by 4 bases, with 10 bases left in between. CDR3 length equals 14 residues. Germline CDR1 and CDR2: MDHEN and SYDVKM. The CDR3: CASSSGTLTGELFF. CDR3 nucleotides: TGTGCCAGCAGTTCCGGGACACTCACCGGGGAGCTGTTTTTT.

V and J are TRBV4-3 and TRBJ1-3, with TRBD1 as a possible D gene (5 bases). The germline gives CDR1 LGHNA, CDR2 YSLEER. V gave up 0 bases and J gave up 3 bases, with 9 bases separating them. The CDR3 sequence is 15 residues long. CDR3 coding DNA: TGCGCCAGCAGCCAAGATCTAGGGGATGGAAACACCATATATTTT. Translating it yields CASSQDLGDGNTIYF.

This clone was detected only a few times. V gene TRBV29-1 combines with J gene TRBJ2-7, with D perhaps TRBD2 (7 bases). This CDR3 comprises 13 residues. The V and J ends lost 6 bases and 3 bases respectively, with 15 bases between them. Germline V gives CDR1 SQVTM, CDR2 ANQGSEA. The CDR3 DNA is TGCAGCGTAGCACAGGGAGGGGACTACGAGCAGTACTTC. This gives the protein CSVAQGGDYEQYF.

This clone was picked up one time. The chain recombines TRBV2 with TRBJ2-3; TRBD2 is a possible D gene (6 bases). The CDR3 sequence is 14 residues long. Trimming shortened V by 5 bases and J by 9 bases, and 18 bases separated the two germline ends. Germline CDR1 SNHLY, CDR2 FYNNEI. The CDR3 loop reads CASSLRAGPGTQYF. CDR3 in DNA: TGTGCCAGCAGTTTAAGAGCGGGTCCGGGAACGCAGTATTTT.

This clone was observed a handful of times. The V and J genes are TRBV27 and TRBJ2-1, with D perhaps matching TRBD1 (6 bases). CDR1 and CDR2 (germline): MNHEY, SMNVEV (reference sequence). The V and J ends lost 4 bases and 7 bases respectively, with 23 bases between them. CDR3 length equals 17 residues. The CDR3 nucleotides read TGTGCCAGCAGTTCCTCAGGGGTATTCTCCTCGTTGAATGAGCAGTTCTTC. It encodes CASSSSGVFSSLNEQFF.

This clone was recorded once. J is TRBJ2-3 and V is TRBV11-3; a possible D gene is TRBD2 (5 bases). This CDR3 region has 14 residues. Trimming cost V 6 bases and J 0 bases, with 10 bases left between them. The germline V gene has CDR1 SGHNT and CDR2 YENEEA. CDR3 region: CASRGGPSTDTQYF. The CDR3 bases are TGTGCCAGCAGGGGCGGGCCCAGCACAGATACGCAGTATTTT.

The V and J genes are TRBV5-1 and TRBJ2-2; 9 bases match TRBD1. The trim removed 5 bases at V and 5 bases at J, leaving 10 bases unmatched. CDR1 and CDR2 (germline): SGHRS, YFSETQ. The CDR3 is made up of 16 amino acids. CDR3 sequence: CASRHPGQGETGELFF. CDR3 coding DNA: TGCGCCAGCAGGCATCCGGGACAGGGAGAAACCGGGGAGCTGTTTTTT. Complete variable domain (other parts from reference TRBV5-1 and TRBJ2-2): KAGVTQTPRYLIKTRGQQVTLSCSPISGHRSVSWYQQTPGQGLQFLFEYFSETQRNKGNFPGRFSGRQFSNSRSEMNVSTLELGDSALYLCASRHPGQGETGELFFGEGSRLTVL.

The chain employs TRBV3-1 (or the pseudogene TRBV3-2) and TRBJ2-3; 10 bases line up with TRBD2. The trim removed 3 bases at V and 3 bases at J, leaving 6 bases unmatched. Germline V gene lookup returns CDR1 LGHDT and CDR2 YNNKEL (reference sequence). The CDR3 covers 16 residues. CDR3: CASSHSPAGGTDTQYF. For the CDR3, the DNA is TGTGCCAGCAGCCATTCGCCAGCGGGAGGGACAGATACGCAGTATTTT.

This clone showed up just a few times. At one end, the junction sequence differs from germline, possibly due to a read error. The chain carries TRBV7-2 and TRBJ2-1; possibly TRBD2 for D (5 bases). Germline CDR1 reads SGHTA; CDR2 reads FQGNSA. The CDR3 spans 13 residues. CDR3 protein: CASSLDGVQDIIF. The CDR3 DNA follows: TGTGCCAGCAGCTTAGACGGGGTGCAAGATATAATCTTC.

The gene calls are TRBV7-2 and TRBJ2-5; D possibly corresponds to TRBD2 (7 bases). Germline assignment: CDR1 SGHTA and CDR2 FQGNSA. V lost 7 bases to trimming and J lost 5 bases, with 20 bases between them. This CDR3 spans 15 amino acids. The CDR3 sequence: CASIPRGGVSETQYF. In DNA form, the CDR3 reads TGTGCCAGCATTCCGAGGGGGGGGGTGAGCGAGACCCAGTACTTC.

The rearrangement uses TRBV6-2 or TRBV6-3 and TRBJ1-2; D possibly corresponds to TRBD1 (6 bases). The CDR3 spans 15 residues. V lost 1 base, J lost 8 bases, and 17 bases lay in between. CDR1 and CDR2 from the germline V gene are MNHEY and SVGEGT. The CDR3 DNA reads as TGTGCCAGCAGTTACTTTAACAGGGTGGCGACGGGCTACACCTTC. It translates to CASSYFNRVATGYTF.

The chain couples TRBV28 to TRBJ2-6; 12 bases are a match to TRBD1. The trim removed 6 bases at V and 0 bases at J, leaving 6 bases unmatched. Looked up from germline, CDR1 is MDHEN and CDR2 is SYDVKM. This CDR3 comprises 18 residues. The chain's CDR3 is CASRGTGGRISGANVLTF. CDR3 nucleotides: TGTGCCAGCAGGGGGACAGGGGGCCGGATCTCTGGGGCCAACGTCCTGACTTTC.

This clone was picked up a small number of times. This CDR3 is CASSAQGLGNQPQHF. In DNA form, the CDR3 reads TGTGCCAGCAGTGCACAGGGCTTGGGCAATCAGCCCCAGCATTTT. The chain recombines TRBV2 with TRBJ1-5, with D perhaps TRBD1 (6 bases). With 4 bases removed from V and 2 bases from J, the gap between germline ends came to 12 bases. The CDR3 contains 15 residues. Germline loops: CDR1 SNHLY, CDR2 FYNNEI.

This clone was picked up one time. V usage is TRBV28 and J usage is TRBJ1-2; tentatively, D is TRBD1 (5 bases). The CDR3 contains 14 residues. With 3 bases removed from V and 2 bases from J, the gap between germline ends came to 10 bases. Germline CDR1 and CDR2: MDHEN and SYDVKM. The CDR3 here is CASSFGRGNYGYTF. CDR3 in DNA: TGTGCCAGCAGTTTCGGCCGGGGGAACTATGGCTACACCTTC.

V is TRBV4-2 and J is TRBJ2-5; 7 bases line up with TRBD2. The CDR3 covers 18 residues. The V and J ends lost 4 bases and 0 bases, in that order; junction bases with no gene match: 14. CDR1 is LGHNA, CDR2 YNFKEQ, per germline. CDR3 DNA sequence: TGTGCCAGCAGCCCCGTTTTCGCCCAGCGGGGATACCAAGAGACCCAGTACTTC. Protein: CASSPVFAQRGYQETQYF.

The J gene is TRBJ1-1, the V gene TRBV11-2; 7 bases map to TRBD1. This CDR3 is built from 15 residues. CDR1 is SGHAT and CDR2 is FQNNGV in the germline V gene. The ends lost 1 base at V and 1 base at J; junction bases unmatched: 3. The CDR3 DNA reads as TGTGCCAGCAGCTTAGCTTGGGACAGGAACACTGAAGCTTTCTTT. Translating gives CASSLAWDRNTEAFF.

For the CDR3, the DNA is TGTGCCAGCAGTGTCGGTCTAGCGGGGCTCCAAGAGACCCAGTACTTC. It translates to CASSVGLAGLQETQYF. The gene calls are TRBV2 and TRBJ2-5; 9 nucleotides match TRBD2. The CDR3 extends over 16 amino acids. Germline V gives CDR1 SNHLY, CDR2 FYNNEI. V lost 4 bases, J lost 1 base, and 7 bases stayed unmatched. Looking up the rest from reference TRBV2 and TRBJ2-5 gives the full variable domain: EPEVTQTPSHQVTQMGQEVILRCVPISNHLYFYWYRQILGQKVEFLVSFYNNEISEKSEIFDDQFSVERPDGSNFTLKIRSTKLEDSAMYFCASSVGLAGLQETQYFGPGTRLLVL.

The rearrangement uses TRBV24-1 and TRBJ2-5, with 9 positions matching TRBD2. V shed 4 bases, J shed 9 bases, and the junction held 5 bases outside the gene matches. The germline V gene has CDR1 KGHDR and CDR2 SFDVKD. The CDR3 sequence is 13 residues long. The CDR3 reads CATSEAGGSSQYF. CDR3 DNA sequence: TGTGCCACCAGTGAAGCGGGAGGTTCTTCCCAGTACTTC.

The chain combines TRBV28 with TRBJ1-4; 7 nucleotides agree with TRBD1. The CDR3 spans 18 residues. Germline CDR1 MDHEN, CDR2 SYDVKM. Germline trimming cut 5 bases from V and 7 bases from J; bases unmatched to any gene: 19. The CDR3 loop is CASSANRDSFLSGEKLFF. CDR3 sequence (DNA): TGTGCCAGCAGTGCAAACCGGGACAGCTTCCTTTCTGGTGAAAAACTGTTTTTT.

Worth noting for this clone: An end of the junction does not agree with germline; a read error may underlie this. This sequence joins TRBV7-7 and TRBJ2-5, with 7 bases identical to TRBD1. This CDR3 spans 14 amino acids. From germline, CDR1 is SSHAT and CDR2 FNYEAQ (reference sequence). The CDR3 DNA is TGTGCTAGCAGCCCCCGGACAGGCCAAGAGACCCAGTACTTC. This translates into CASSPRTGQETQYF.